This record covers a single T cell receptor beta chain. Its target is not known. This specimen comes from a study of CD8 T cells in Susac syndrome. General study results and limits: The number of individuals included in the study's TCR sequencing and HLA analysis was acknowledged as relatively small.

Trimming pared 2 bases from V and 9 bases from J, leaving 17 bases between. There are 14 residues in the CDR3. The V gene's germline CDR1 is GTSNPN and CDR2 SVGIG (reference sequence). Sequencing of TCR beta covered CD8+ and CD4+ T cells obtained from blood. Negative isolation yielded CD8+ and CD4+ T cells; FACS enriched TEMRA cells. About 0.5 to 1 ug RNA was reverse transcribed with random hexamers. Amplification of TCR beta CDR3 used immunoSEQ multiplex PCR across 54 Vbeta and 13 Jbeta. TCRdb re-called the immunoSEQ multiplex PCR reads with MiXCR, one entry per CDR3 protein. The repertoire consists of approximately 170,000 distinct CDR3 sequences, with about 91% occurring once and the leading ten covering around 0.079%.

The chain carries TRBV30 and TRBJ2-1; tentatively, D is TRBD2 (5 bases). The sample consisted of CD4+ T cells from PBMCs. The TCR comes from a human donor in good health. Written as DNA, the CDR3 is TGTGCCTGGAGTCGGCTAGCACCAGACGCTGAGCAGTTCTTC. It specifies CAWSRLAPDAEQFF.